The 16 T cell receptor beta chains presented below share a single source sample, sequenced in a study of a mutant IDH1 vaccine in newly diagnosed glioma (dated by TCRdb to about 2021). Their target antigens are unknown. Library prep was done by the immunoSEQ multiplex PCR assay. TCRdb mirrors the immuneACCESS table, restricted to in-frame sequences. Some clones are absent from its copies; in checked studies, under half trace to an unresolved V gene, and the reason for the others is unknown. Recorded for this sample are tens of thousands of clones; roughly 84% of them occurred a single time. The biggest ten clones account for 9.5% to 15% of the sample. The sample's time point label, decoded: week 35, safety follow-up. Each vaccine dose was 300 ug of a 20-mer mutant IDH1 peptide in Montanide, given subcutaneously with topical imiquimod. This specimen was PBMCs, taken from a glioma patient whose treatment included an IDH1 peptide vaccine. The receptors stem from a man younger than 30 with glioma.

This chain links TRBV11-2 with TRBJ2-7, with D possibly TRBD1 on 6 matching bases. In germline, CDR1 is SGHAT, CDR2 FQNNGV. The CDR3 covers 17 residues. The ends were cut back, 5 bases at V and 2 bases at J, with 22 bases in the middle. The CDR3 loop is CASSPSPTDSFTYEQYF. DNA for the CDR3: TGTGCCAGCAGCCCCAGTCCCACGGACAGTTTCACCTACGAGCAGTACTTC.

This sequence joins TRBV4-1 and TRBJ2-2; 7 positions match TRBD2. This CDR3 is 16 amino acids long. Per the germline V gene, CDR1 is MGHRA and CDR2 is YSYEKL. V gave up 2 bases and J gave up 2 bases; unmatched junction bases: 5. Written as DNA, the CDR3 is TGCGCCAGCAGCCAAACTAGCGCCCCAAACACCGGGGAGCTGTTTTTT. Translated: CASSQTSAPNTGELFF.

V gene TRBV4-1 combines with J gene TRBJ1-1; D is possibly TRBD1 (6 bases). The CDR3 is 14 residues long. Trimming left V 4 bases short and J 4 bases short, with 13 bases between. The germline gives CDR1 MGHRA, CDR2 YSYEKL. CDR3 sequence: CASSPSTGSTEAFF. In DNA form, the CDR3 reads TGCGCCAGCAGCCCCTCAACAGGGAGCACTGAAGCTTTCTTT.

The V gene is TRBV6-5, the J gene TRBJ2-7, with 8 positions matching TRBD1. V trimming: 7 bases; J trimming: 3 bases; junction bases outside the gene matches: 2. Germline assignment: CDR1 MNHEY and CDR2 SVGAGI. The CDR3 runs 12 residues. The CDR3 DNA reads TGTGCCAGCACAGACAGGGGCTACGAGCAGTACTTC. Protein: CASTDRGYEQYF.

In DNA form, the CDR3 reads TGTGCCTGGAGTAACGGGGGGGGAGCAGATACGCAGTATTTT. The encoded protein is CAWSNGGGADTQYF. The rearrangement joins TRBV30 to TRBJ2-3; the match to TRBD2 covers 8 bases. CDR1 GTSNPN and CDR2 SVGIG come from the germline V gene (reference sequence). The CDR3 sequence is 14 residues long. V was clipped by 2 bases and J by 4 bases; unmatched bases: 5.

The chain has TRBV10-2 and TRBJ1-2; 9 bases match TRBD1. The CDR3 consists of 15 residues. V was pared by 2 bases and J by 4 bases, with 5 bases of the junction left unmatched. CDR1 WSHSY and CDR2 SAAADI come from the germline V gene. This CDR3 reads CASSEPDRGRYGYTF. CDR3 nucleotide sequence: TGCGCCAGCAGTGAGCCGGACAGGGGCCGCTATGGCTACACCTTC.

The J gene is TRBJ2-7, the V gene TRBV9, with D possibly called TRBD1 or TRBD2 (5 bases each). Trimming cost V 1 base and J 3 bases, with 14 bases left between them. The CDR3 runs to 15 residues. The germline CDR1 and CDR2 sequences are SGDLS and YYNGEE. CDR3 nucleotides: TGTGCCAGCAGCGTAACGGGGTCGGGGCACTACGAGCAGTACTTC. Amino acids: CASSVTGSGHYEQYF.

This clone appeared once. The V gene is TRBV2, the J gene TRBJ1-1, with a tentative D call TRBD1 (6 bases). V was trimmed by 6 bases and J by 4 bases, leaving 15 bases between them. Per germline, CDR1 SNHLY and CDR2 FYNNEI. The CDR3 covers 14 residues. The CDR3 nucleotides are TGTGCCAGCAGGGTTGGACAGTGGGGCACTGAAGCTTTCTTT. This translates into CASRVGQWGTEAFF.

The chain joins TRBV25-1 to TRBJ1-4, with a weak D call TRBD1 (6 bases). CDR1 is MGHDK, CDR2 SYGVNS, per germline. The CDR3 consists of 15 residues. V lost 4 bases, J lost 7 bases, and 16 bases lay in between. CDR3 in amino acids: CASSGPQGRSEKLFF. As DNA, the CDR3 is TGTGCCAGCAGTGGGCCTCAGGGGAGGAGTGAAAAACTGTTTTTT.

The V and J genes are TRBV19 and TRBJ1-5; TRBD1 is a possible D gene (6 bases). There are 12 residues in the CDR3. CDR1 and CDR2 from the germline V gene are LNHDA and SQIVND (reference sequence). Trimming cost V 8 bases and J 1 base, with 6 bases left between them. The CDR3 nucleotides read TGTGCCAGTGGGGGCAGCAATCAGCCCCAGCATTTT. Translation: CASGGSNQPQHF.

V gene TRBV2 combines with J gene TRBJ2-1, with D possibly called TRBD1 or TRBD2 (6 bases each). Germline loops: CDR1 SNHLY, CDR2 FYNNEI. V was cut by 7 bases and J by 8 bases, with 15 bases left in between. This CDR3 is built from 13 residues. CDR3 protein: CASIGGGWDEQFF. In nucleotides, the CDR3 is TGTGCCAGCATAGGAGGGGGGTGGGATGAGCAGTTCTTC. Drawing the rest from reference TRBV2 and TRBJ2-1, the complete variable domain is EPEVTQTPSHQVTQMGQEVILRCVPISNHLYFYWYRQILGQKVEFLVSFYNNEISEKSEIFDDQFSVERPDGSNFTLKIRSTKLEDSAMYFCASIGGGWDEQFFGPGTRLTVL.

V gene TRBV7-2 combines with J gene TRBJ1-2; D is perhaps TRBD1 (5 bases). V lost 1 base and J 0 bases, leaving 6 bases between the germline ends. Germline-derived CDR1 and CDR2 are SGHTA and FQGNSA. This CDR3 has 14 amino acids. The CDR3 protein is CASSLGGANYGYTF. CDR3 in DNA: TGTGCCAGCAGCTTAGGGGGCGCTAACTATGGCTACACCTTC.

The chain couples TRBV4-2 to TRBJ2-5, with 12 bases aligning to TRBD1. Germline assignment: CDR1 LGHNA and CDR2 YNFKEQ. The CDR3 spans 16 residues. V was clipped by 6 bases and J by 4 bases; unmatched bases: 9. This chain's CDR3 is CASSLSTGQGAETQYF. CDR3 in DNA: TGTGCCAGCAGTCTTTCGACGGGACAGGGGGCAGAGACCCAGTACTTC.

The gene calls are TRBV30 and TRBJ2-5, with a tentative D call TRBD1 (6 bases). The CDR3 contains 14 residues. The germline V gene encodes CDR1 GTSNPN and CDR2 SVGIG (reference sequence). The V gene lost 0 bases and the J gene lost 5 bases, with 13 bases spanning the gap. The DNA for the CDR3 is TGTGCCTGGAGTGTTGGTGGGGGCGTCGAGACCCAGTACTTC. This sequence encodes CAWSVGGGVETQYF.

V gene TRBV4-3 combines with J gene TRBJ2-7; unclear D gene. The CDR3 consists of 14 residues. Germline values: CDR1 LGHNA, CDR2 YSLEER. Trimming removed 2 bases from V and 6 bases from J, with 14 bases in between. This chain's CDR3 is CASSQQLVSREQYF. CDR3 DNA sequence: TGCGCCAGCAGCCAACAGCTCGTGTCGCGCGAGCAGTACTTC.

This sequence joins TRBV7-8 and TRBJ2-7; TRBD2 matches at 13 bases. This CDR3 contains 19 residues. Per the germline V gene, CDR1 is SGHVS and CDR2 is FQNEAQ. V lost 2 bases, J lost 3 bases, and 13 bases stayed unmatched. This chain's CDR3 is CASSLRLTGGTSGNYEQYF. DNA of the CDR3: TGTGCCAGCAGCTTACGCCTCACAGGGGGGACTAGCGGGAACTACGAGCAGTACTTC.